This T cell receptor (beta chain) was identified during a study of cytomegalovirus exposure and HLA in healthy donors. Study-wide results and caveats: Later analysis identified 15,000 to 20,000 TCR beta sequences associated with HLA alleles, using a false discovery rate threshold of 0.05. Most TCRs appeared rarely, but some public TCRs recurred in many donors. Later analysis suggested most CMV-associated TCR beta chains were HLA-restricted.

Primers included in the PCR were 60 Vbeta and 13 Jbeta primers. Only in-frame clones appear in the TCRdb table, and some are missing; sequencing was by immunoSEQ multiplex PCR. The sample contains roughly 110,000 clones, 82% of which appear only once. These donors counted as nominally healthy when sampled, but unrecorded immune exposures were likely. Germline V gene lookup returns CDR1 MGHRA and CDR2 YSYEKL. V was trimmed by 0 bases and J by 2 bases, leaving 12 bases between them. This CDR3 region has 16 residues. Worth noting for this clone: Its antigen is not identified.

Sequenced input: PBMCs. The V and J genes are TRBV4-1 and TRBJ2-3, with a weak D call TRBD1 (5 bases). The source of this sequence is a woman aged 18-35 years in good health and CMV-seronegative. Here the CDR3 DNA reads TGCGCCAGCAGCCAAGACCCTACAGGCTACACAGATACGCAGTATTTT. This translates into CASSQDPTGYTDTQYF.